This is a list of T cell receptor beta chains from one sample in a study of blood T cells in healthy people across ages. TCRdb used MiXCR to reprocess the 5' RACE reads, holding one entry per CDR3 protein. The table includes 980,000 or so distinct CDR3 sequences, 40% to 60% detected once. Sequenced sample: blood. Receptors were obtained from a man aged 25 to 45 in good health. Both conserved end residues are part of each CDR3. The D gene is left open where the match is weak. Some rows have no size entry. The others give once, few or many, or a class for an expanded clone.

j_gene,abundance,v_gene,d_gene,CDR3aa,CDR3nt
TRBJ2-7,.,TRBV5-1,.,CASSPSLHEQYF,TGCGCCAGCAGCCCCAGCCTCCACGAGCAGTACTTC
TRBJ1-2,few,TRBV7-2,.,CASSLAGQTPGYGYTF,TGTGCCAGCAGCTTAGCGGGGCAAACCCCCGGCTATGGCTACACCTTC
TRBJ2-4,.,TRBV27,.,CASSLSNAYGQYF,TGTGCCAGCAGTTTATCGAATGCCTACGGGCAGTACTTC
TRBJ2-7,few,TRBV9,.,CASSASPGTYEQYF,TGTGCCAGCAGCGCGAGCCCCGGAACGTACGAGCAGTACTTC
TRBJ1-4,few,TRBV7-2,.,CASSLGLATNEKLFF,TGTGCCAGCAGCTTAGGACTAGCAACTAATGAAAAACTGTTTTTT
TRBJ1-5,.,TRBV20-1,.,CSARRSGRSQPQHF,TGCAGTGCTAGACGTTCAGGGAGGTCTCAGCCCCAGCATTTT
TRBJ2-7,many,TRBV25-1,.,CASSDPYTYEQYF,TGTGCCAGCAGTGACCCGTATACCTACGAGCAGTACTTC
TRBJ1-2,.,TRBV7-2,.,CASSLSSFGAGGYTF,TGTGCCAGCAGCTTATCTTCTTTCGGAGCGGGTGGCTACACCTTC
TRBJ2-5,.,TRBV6-5,.,CASSYGGGQEETQYF,TGTGCCAGCAGTTACGGGGGGGGCCAAGAAGAGACCCAGTACTTC
TRBJ1-2,.,TRBV12-3/TRBV12-4,.,CASSFGGARVNRYGYTF,TGTGCCAGCAGTTTCGGGGGGGCGAGGGTAAATCGCTATGGCTACACCTTC
TRBJ2-3,.,TRBV5-1,.,CASSPQARQEDTQYF,TGCGCCAGCAGCCCCCAAGCTCGCCAGGAAGATACGCAGTATTTT
TRBJ2-1,.,TRBV20-1,.,CSARWDDRNPYNEQFF,TGCAGTGCTAGATGGGATGACAGAAATCCCTACAATGAGCAGTTCTTC
TRBJ2-5,.,TRBV27,.,CASSLLGQGGQETQYF,TGTGCCAGCAGTTTATTGGGCCAGGGAGGACAAGAGACCCAGTACTTC
TRBJ1-5,.,TRBV5-6,.,CASSLERTASNQPQHF,TGTGCCAGCAGCTTGGAGCGGACAGCTAGCAATCAGCCCCAGCATTTT
TRBJ2-7,.,TRBV7-2,.,CASSYRGGVGYEQYF,TGTGCCAGCAGTTATAGAGGGGGAGTAGGCTACGAGCAGTACTTC
TRBJ1-2,.,TRBV19,.,CASSIGGTNYGYTF,TGTGCCAGTAGTATAGGGGGAACTAACTATGGCTACACCTTC
TRBJ2-7,.,TRBV11-3,.,CASRSAGGGSYNEQYF,TGTGCCAGCAGATCAGCAGGGGGAGGGTCCTACAATGAGCAGTACTTC
TRBJ1-4,once,TRBV28,.,CASREWTSTNEKLFF,TGTGCCAGCAGGGAATGGACATCAACTAATGAAAAACTGTTTTTT
TRBJ2-5,few,TRBV11-2,.,CASSLVAEETQYF,TGTGCCAGCAGCTTAGTAGCGGAAGAGACCCAGTACTTC
TRBJ2-1,.,TRBV5-1,TRBD2,CASSLERGLADYNEQFF,TGCGCCAGCAGCTTGGAGCGGGGACTAGCGGACTACAATGAGCAGTTCTTC
TRBJ1-2,.,TRBV3-1,.,CASSPTGAIYGYTF,TGTGCCAGCAGCCCGACCGGGGCGATCTATGGCTACACCTTC
TRBJ2-3,few,TRBV24-1,TRBD2,CATSPGTSGTTQYF,TGTGCCACCAGCCCCGGGACTAGCGGGACTACGCAGTATTTT
TRBJ2-1,.,TRBV12-3/TRBV12-4,.,CASSLRISANEQFF,TGTGCCAGCAGTTTAAGGATTAGCGCCAATGAGCAGTTCTTC
TRBJ1-1,.,TRBV18,TRBD1,CASSPQSPMTGKLRAEAFF,TGTGCCAGCTCACCCCAATCGCCCATGACAGGGAAACTCCGCGCTGAAGCTTTCTTT
TRBJ2-1,few,TRBV27,TRBD2,CASSLRRLAGGLSNEQFF,TGTGCCAGCAGTCTCCGGAGACTAGCGGGGGGGCTAAGTAATGAGCAGTTCTTC
TRBJ1-1,.,TRBV11-2,TRBD1,CASRPIQGARINTEAFF,TGTGCCAGCAGACCAATCCAGGGGGCTCGCATAAACACTGAAGCTTTCTTT
TRBJ1-2,few,TRBV12-3/TRBV12-4,.,CASSLGMGYTF,.
TRBJ2-3,.,TRBV7-2,.,CASSLARGDGDTQYF,TGTGCCAGCAGCTTAGCGCGGGGAGACGGAGATACGCAGTATTTT
TRBJ2-3,.,TRBV18,.,CASSRAASTDTQYF,TGTGCCAGCTCACGGGCGGCTAGCACAGATACGCAGTATTTT
TRBJ1-5,.,TRBV12-3/TRBV12-4,TRBD1,CVSSNTGDSNQPQHF,TGTGTCAGCAGTAACACAGGGGATAGCAATCAGCCCCAGCATTTT
TRBJ2-3,.,TRBV4-2,.,CASRATEGDTDTQYF,TGTGCCAGCAGGGCGACCGAGGGGGACACAGATACGCAGTATTTT
TRBJ2-3,.,TRBV11-3,TRBD1,CASSSGGILDTQYF,TGTGCCAGCAGCTCAGGGGGCATTTTGGATACGCAGTATTTT
TRBJ2-2,once,TRBV5-4,.,CASSLSGSYTGELFF,TGTGCCAGCAGCTTGTCAGGGTCGTACACCGGGGAGCTGTTTTTT
TRBJ2-7,.,TRBV4-3,TRBD1,CASSQDRQGGTYEQYF,TGCGCCAGCAGCCAAGATCGACAGGGGGGCACCTACGAGCAGTACTTC
TRBJ2-7,.,TRBV9,TRBD2,CAGSVAGEHYEQYF,TGTGCCGGCAGCGTAGCGGGAGAACACTACGAGCAGTACTTC
TRBJ2-1,.,TRBV28,.,CASSPRAYNEQFF,TGTGCCAGCAGTCCAAGGGCCTACAATGAGCAGTTCTTC
TRBJ2-1,.,TRBV11-2,TRBD2,CASSSLAGGAYEQFF,TGTGCCAGCAGCTCCTTAGCGGGGGGCGCCTATGAGCAGTTCTTC
TRBJ1-4,.,TRBV28,.,CASRRGGGKLFF,TGTGCCAGCAGACGGGGGGGAGGAAAACTGTTTTTT
TRBJ2-3,.,TRBV29-1,.,CSVYPALGLTDTQYF,TGCAGCGTTTACCCCGCCCTCGGCCTAACAGATACGCAGTATTTT
TRBJ2-3,.,TRBV7-2,.,CASSSWFQGTDTQYF,TGTGCCAGCAGCTCGTGGTTTCAGGGCACAGATACGCAGTATTTT
TRBJ2-6,.,TRBV4-1,.,CASSQGGRGDGANVLTF,TGCGCCAGCAGCCAAGGGGGGCGCGGGGATGGGGCCAACGTCCTGACTTTC
TRBJ2-7,.,TRBV7-9,.,CASSAPGSRTYEQYF,TGTGCCAGCAGCGCACCGGGCTCACGGACCTACGAGCAGTACTTC
TRBJ1-4,.,TRBV3-1,TRBD1,CASSRQGADEKLFF,TGTGCCAGCAGCCGACAGGGGGCGGATGAAAAACTGTTTTTT
TRBJ2-7,.,TRBV10-3,TRBD2,CAISSSGGVSYEQYF,TGTGCCATCAGTTCAAGCGGGGGGGTCTCCTACGAGCAGTACTTC
TRBJ2-2,many,TRBV28,.,CASSLLDSANTGELFF,TGTGCCAGCAGTCTCCTAGACAGCGCGAACACCGGGGAGCTGTTTTTT
TRBJ1-1,.,TRBV12-3/TRBV12-4,.,CASSFGAGAEAFF,TGTGCCAGCAGTTTCGGGGCTGGCGCTGAAGCTTTCTTT
TRBJ2-7,many,TRBV4-2,TRBD2,CASSHGLAVSYEQYF,TGTGCCAGCAGCCACGGACTAGCGGTATCCTACGAGCAGTACTTC
TRBJ2-5,.,TRBV25-1,TRBD1,CASSGDTGQGALKTQYF,TGTGCCAGCAGTGGGGATACTGGACAGGGGGCTTTGAAGACCCAGTACTTC
TRBJ2-1,.,TRBV5-1,TRBD1,CASSQDRGLDEQFF,TGCGCCAGCAGCCAGGACAGGGGGCTCGATGAGCAGTTCTTC
TRBJ1-4,.,TRBV7-9,.,CASSPRSGTEKLFF,TGTGCCAGCAGCCCCCGTTCGGGGACTGAAAAACTGTTTTTT
TRBJ2-7,.,TRBV27,.,CASRGLIGHYEQYF,TGTGCCAGCAGGGGGCTGATTGGACACTACGAGCAGTACTTC
TRBJ1-1,.,TRBV7-3,.,CASSLTGGVVTEAFF,TGTGCCAGCAGCTTAACAGGAGGGGTGGTCACTGAAGCTTTCTTT
TRBJ2-3,many,TRBV27,.,CASSPFGDTQYF,TGTGCCAGCAGTCCCTTTGGGGATACGCAGTATTTT
TRBJ2-2,.,TRBV12-3/TRBV12-4,TRBD1,CASSNQGAQSGELFF,TGTGCCAGCAGTAACCAGGGGGCGCAGTCCGGGGAGCTGTTTTTT
TRBJ2-1,once,TRBV27,TRBD2,CASSFLGTSDKETQFF,TGTGCCAGCAGTTTTCTGGGAACTAGCGATAAAGAGACCCAGTTCTTC
TRBJ2-7,few,TRBV18,.,CASSPGDAYEQYF,TGTGCCAGCTCACCCGGGGACGCCTACGAGCAGTACTTC
TRBJ2-3,.,TRBV6-2/TRBV6-3,.,CASSYSPRTDTQYF,TGTGCCAGCAGTTACTCGCCGCGCACAGATACGCAGTATTTT